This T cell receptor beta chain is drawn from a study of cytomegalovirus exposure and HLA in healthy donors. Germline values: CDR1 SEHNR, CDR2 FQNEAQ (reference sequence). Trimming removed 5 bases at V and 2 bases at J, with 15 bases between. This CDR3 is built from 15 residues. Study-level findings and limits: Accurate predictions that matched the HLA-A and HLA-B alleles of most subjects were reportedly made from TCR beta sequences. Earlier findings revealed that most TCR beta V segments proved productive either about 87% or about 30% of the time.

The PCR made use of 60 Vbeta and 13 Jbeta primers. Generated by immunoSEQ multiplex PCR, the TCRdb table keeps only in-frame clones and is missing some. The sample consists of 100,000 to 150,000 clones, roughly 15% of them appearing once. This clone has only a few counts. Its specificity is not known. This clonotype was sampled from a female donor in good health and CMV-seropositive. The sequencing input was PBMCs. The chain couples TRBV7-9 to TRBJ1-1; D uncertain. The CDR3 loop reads CASSLEPAGNTEAFF. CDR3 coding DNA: TGTGCCAGCAGCCTTGAGCCTGCAGGAAACACTGAAGCTTTCTTT.